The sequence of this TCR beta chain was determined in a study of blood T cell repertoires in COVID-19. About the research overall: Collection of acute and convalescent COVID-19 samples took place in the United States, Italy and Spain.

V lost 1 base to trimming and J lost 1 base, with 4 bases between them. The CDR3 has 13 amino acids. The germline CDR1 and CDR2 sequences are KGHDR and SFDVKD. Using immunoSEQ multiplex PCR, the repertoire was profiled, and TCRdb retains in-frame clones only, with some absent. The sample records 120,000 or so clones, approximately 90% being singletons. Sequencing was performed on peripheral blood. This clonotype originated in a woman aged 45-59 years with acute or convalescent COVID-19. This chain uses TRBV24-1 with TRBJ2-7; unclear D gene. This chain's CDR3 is CATSDFHSYEQYF. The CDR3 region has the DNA TGTGCCACCAGTGATTTCCATTCCTACGAGCAGTACTTC.